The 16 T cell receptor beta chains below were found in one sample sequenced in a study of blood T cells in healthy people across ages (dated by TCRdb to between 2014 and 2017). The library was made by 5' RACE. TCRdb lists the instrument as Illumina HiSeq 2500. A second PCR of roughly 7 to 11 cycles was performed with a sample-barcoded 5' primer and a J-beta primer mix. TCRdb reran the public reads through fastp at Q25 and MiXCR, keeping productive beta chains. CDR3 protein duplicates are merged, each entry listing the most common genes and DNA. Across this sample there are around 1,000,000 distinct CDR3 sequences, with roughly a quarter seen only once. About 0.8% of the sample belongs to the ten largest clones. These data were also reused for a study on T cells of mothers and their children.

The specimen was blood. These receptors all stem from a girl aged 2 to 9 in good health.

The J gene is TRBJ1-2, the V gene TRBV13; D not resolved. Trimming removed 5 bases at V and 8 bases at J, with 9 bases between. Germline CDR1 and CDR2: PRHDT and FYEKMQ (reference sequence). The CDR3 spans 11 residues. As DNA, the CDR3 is TGTGCCAGCAGCAATCAGGACGGCTACACCTTC. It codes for CASSNQDGYTF.

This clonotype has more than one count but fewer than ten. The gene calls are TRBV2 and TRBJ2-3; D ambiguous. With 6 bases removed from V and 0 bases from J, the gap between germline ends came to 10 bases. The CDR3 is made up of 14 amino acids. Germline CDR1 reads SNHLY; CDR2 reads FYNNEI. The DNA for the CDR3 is TGTGCCAGCAGCATCTTGCTTAGCACAGATACGCAGTATTTT. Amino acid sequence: CASSILLSTDTQYF.

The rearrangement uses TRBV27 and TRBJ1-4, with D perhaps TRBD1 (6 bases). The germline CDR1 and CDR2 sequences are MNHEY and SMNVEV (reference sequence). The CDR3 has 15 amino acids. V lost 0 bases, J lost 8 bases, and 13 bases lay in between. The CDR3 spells CASSLSARGGEKLFF. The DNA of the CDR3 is TGTGCCAGCAGTTTATCGGCCAGGGGAGGAGAAAAACTGTTTTTT.

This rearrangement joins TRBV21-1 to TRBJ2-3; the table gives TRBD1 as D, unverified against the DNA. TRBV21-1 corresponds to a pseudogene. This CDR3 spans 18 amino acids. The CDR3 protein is CASSKGEQGPATTDTQYF. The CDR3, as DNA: TGTGCCAGCAGCAAAGGGGAACAGGGACCAGCTACCACAGATACGCAGTATTTT.

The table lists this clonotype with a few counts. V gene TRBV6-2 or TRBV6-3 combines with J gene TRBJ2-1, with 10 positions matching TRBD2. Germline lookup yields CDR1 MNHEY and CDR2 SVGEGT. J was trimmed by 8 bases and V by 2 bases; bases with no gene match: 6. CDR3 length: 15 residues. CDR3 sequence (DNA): TGTGCCAGCAGTTACGGGCTAGCGGGAGCGGATGAGCAGTTCTTC. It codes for CASSYGLAGADEQFF.

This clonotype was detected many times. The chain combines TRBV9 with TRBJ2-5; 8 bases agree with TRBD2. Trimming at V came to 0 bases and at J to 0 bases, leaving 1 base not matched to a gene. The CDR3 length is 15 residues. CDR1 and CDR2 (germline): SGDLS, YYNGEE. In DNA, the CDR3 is TGTGCCAGCAGCGTAGCGGGGGGGTACCAAGAGACCCAGTACTTC. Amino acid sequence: CASSVAGGYQETQYF.

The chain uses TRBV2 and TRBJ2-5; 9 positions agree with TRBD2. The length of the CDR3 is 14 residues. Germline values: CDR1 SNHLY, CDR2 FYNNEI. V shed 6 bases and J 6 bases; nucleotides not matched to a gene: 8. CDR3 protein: CASRSSGGKKTQYF. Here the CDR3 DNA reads TGTGCCAGCAGGTCCAGCGGGGGGAAAAAGACCCAGTACTTC.

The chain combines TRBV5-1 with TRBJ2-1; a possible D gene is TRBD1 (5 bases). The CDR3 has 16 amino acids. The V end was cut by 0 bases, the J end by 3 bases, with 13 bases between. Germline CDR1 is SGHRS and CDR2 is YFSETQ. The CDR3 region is CASSLAHGRVYNEQFF. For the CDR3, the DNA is TGCGCCAGCAGCTTGGCCCACGGCAGGGTCTACAATGAGCAGTTCTTC.

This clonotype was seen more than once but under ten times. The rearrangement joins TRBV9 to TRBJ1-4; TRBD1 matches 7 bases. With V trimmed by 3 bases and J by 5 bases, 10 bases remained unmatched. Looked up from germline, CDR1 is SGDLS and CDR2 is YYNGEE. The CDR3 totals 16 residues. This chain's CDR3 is CASSGGSTGNNEKLFF. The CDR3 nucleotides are TGTGCCAGCAGCGGGGGATCGACAGGGAACAATGAAAAACTGTTTTTT.

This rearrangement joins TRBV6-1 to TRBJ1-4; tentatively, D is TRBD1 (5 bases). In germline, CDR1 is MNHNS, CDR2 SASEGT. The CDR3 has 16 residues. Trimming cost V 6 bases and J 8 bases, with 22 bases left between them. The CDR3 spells CASRHAGGEKEEKLFF. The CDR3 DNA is TGTGCCAGCAGGCACGCCGGGGGGGAGAAGGAAGAAAAACTGTTTTTT.

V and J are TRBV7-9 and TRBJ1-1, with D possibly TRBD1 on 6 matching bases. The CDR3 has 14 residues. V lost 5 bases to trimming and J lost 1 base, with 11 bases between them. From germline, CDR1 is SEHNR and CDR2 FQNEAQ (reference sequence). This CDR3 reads CASSPRDKNTEAFF. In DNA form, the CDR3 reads TGTGCCAGCAGCCCCCGGGACAAGAACACTGAAGCTTTCTTT. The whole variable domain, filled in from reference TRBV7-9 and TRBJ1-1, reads DTGVSQNPRHKITKRGQNVTFRCDPISEHNRLYWYRQTLGQGPEFLTYFQNEAQLEKSRLLSDRFSAERPKGSFSTLEIQRTEQGDSAMYLCASSPRDKNTEAFFGQGTRLTVV.

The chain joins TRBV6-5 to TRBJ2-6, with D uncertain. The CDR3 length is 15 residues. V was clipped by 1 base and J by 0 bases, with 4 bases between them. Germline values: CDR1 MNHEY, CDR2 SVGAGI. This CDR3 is CASSYFHSGANVLTF. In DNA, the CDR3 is TGTGCCAGCAGTTACTTCCACTCTGGGGCCAACGTCCTGACTTTC.

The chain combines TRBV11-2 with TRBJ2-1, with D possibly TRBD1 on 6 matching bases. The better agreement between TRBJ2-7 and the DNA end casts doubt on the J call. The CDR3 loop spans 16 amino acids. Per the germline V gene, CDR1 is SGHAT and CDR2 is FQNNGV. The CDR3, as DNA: TGTGCCAGCAGCTTATGCACTCTAGGACAGAACTGCGAGCAGTACTTC. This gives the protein CASSLCTLGQNCEQYF.

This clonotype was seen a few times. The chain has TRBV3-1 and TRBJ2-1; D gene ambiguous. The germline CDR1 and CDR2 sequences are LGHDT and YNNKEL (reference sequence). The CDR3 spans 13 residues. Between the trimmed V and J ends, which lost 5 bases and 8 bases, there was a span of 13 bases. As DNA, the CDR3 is TGTGCCAGCAGCGGCAGGCTAGTTCATGAGCAGTTCTTC. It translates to CASSGRLVHEQFF.

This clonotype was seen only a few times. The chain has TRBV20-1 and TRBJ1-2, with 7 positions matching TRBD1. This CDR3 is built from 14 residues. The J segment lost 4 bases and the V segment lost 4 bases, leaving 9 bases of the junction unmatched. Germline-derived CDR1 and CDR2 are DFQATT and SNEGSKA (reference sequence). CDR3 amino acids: CSATTKQGRYGYTF. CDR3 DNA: TGCAGTGCTACTACTAAACAGGGGCGCTATGGCTACACCTTC.

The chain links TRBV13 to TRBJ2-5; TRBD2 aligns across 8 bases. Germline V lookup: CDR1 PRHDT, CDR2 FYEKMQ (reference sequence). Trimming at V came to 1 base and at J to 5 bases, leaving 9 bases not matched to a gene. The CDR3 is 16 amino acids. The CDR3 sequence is CASSLETGRGMETQYF. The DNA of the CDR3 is TGTGCCAGCAGCTTAGAAACCGGGAGGGGAATGGAGACCCAGTACTTC.